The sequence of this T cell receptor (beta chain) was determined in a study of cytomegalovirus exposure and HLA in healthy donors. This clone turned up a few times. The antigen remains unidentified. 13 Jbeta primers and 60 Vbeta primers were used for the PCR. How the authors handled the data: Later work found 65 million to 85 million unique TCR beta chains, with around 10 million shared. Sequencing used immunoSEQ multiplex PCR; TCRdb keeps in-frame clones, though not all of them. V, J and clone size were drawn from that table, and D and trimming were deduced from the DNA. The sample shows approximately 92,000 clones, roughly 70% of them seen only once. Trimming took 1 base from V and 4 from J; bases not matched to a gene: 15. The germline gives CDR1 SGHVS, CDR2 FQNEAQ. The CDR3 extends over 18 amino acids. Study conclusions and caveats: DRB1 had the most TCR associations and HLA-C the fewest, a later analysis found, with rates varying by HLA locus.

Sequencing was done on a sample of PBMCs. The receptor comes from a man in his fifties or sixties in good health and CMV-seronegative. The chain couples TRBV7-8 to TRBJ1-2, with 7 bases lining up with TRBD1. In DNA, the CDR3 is TGTGCCAGCAGCTTAGAGTCGGGTAGGGACAGATGGATCTATGGCTACACCTTC. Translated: CASSLESGRDRWIYGYTF.